A selection of T cell receptor beta chains follows, all from one sample in a study of T cells in Graves' hyperthyroidism and ophthalmopathy. A single record per CDR3 protein comes from TCRdb applying MiXCR to the multiplex PCR reads. The table lists approximately 400,000 distinct CDR3 sequences, about 18% of them singletons. Material: blood. These receptors were obtained from a woman aged 18-30 years with Graves' hyperthyroidism. Each CDR3 is given with its conserved first and last residue. Each record gives: clone size, D gene, V gene, J gene, CDR3 DNA, CDR3 protein. The D gene is left open where the match is weak. Size is omitted from some rows. Given values are once, few, many or a class for expanded clones.

many	NA	TRBV7-9	TRBJ1-2	TGTGCCAGCAGCGCAGGGAGGAGGTTTCTCCTAAGCTACACCTTC	CASSAGRRFLLSYTF
many	TRBD1	TRBV30	TRBJ1-3	TGTGCCTGGAGCCCCAGGGGGGGACGCTCTGAAAACACCATATATTTT	CAWSPRGGRSENTIYF
NA	TRBD2	TRBV6-2/TRBV6-3	TRBJ2-5	TGTGCCAGCAGATCCGGGACTAGTGGGACCCAGTACTTC	CASRSGTSGTQYF
few	NA	TRBV3-1	TRBJ2-2	TGTGCCAGCAGCCGCTTCGGGAACACCGGGGAGCTGTTTTTT	CASSRFGNTGELFF
many	NA	TRBV28	TRBJ2-7	TGTGCCAGCAGTTGGCGGCGGAACTACGAGCAGTACTTC	CASSWRRNYEQYF
many	TRBD1	TRBV2	TRBJ2-7	TGTGCCAGCAGTATTAGGACAGGGATCATCTACGAGCAGTACTTC	CASSIRTGIIYEQYF
NA	NA	TRBV12-3/TRBV12-4	TRBJ1-1	TGTGCCAGCAGACTCGGGAACACTGAAGCTTTCTTT	CASRLGNTEAFF
many	TRBD1	TRBV6-1	TRBJ1-3	TGTGCCAGCAGCCGCACGACAGGGCCAGCTGGAAACACCATATATTTT	CASSRTTGPAGNTIYF
many	NA	TRBV6-5	TRBJ1-2	TGTGCCAGCAGCGGGGGGCGATGGCAATATGGCTACACCTTC	CASSGGRWQYGYTF
many	NA	TRBV7-6	TRBJ2-2	TGTGCCAGCAGCCTTCTCATCACCGGGGAGCTGTTTTTT	CASSLLITGELFF
few	TRBD1	TRBV18	TRBJ1-2	TGTGCCAGCTCAACCACACAGGGGGCGCAAGGCTACACCTTC	CASSTTQGAQGYTF
few	TRBD1	TRBV6-2/TRBV6-3	TRBJ1-5	TGTGCCAGCCGCGCCGGGACAGCCAATCAGCCCCAGCATTTT	CASRAGTANQPQHF
few	NA	TRBV3-1	TRBJ1-1	TGTGCCAGCAGCCTTACTACTCTTGGACAGGAAGCTTTCTTT	CASSLTTLGQEAFF
many	NA	TRBV10-3	TRBJ1-1	TGTGCCACTCAGAGGAAGACAGTGTTACTGAACACTGAAGCTTTCTTT	CATQRKTVLLNTEAFF
many	NA	TRBV6-5	TRBJ1-5	TGTGCCAGCAGTTACGTGGGCAATCAGCCCCAGCATTTT	CASSYVGNQPQHF
many	TRBD1	TRBV6-5	TRBJ1-2	TGTGCCAGCAGTTACTCCCGGGACAGCTATGGCTACACCTTC	CASSYSRDSYGYTF
NA	TRBD1	TRBV4-1	TRBJ2-7	TGCGCCAGCAGCCATGCACGGACAGGTAGCTCCTACGAGCAGTACTTC	CASSHARTGSSYEQYF
many	NA	TRBV12-3/TRBV12-4	TRBJ2-5	TGTGCCAGCAGCCCAAATGGAGAGACCCAGTACTTC	CASSPNGETQYF
NA	TRBD1	TRBV6-2/TRBV6-3	TRBJ1-5	TGTGCCAGCAGTTATGGACAGGCTAATCAGCCCCAGCATTTT	CASSYGQANQPQHF
NA	NA	TRBV29-1	TRBJ2-5	TGCAGCATCACCCTGGGGGAGACCCAGTACTTC	CSITLGETQYF
many	TRBD2	TRBV6-4	TRBJ2-2	TGTGCCAGCAGTCTAGGTGGGACTAGCGTCGGGGAGCTGTTTTTT	CASSLGGTSVGELFF
NA	NA	TRBV20-1	TRBJ2-7	TGCAGTGCCCGGGGAGCGGAGCCCTACGAGCAGTACTTC	CSARGAEPYEQYF
few	TRBD1	TRBV6-4	TRBJ2-3	TGTGCCAGCAGTGAGTGGACAGGGGTGCGCACAGATACGCAGTATTTT	CASSEWTGVRTDTQYF